This T cell receptor (beta chain) was captured in a study of graft-versus-host responses after intestinal transplantation (dated by TCRdb to 2020 to 2023). With regard to the full study: The transplants that recipients received were multivisceral, liver-intestinal, or isolated intestinal. Rather than being sequenced by the commercial service, samples from three later patients were sequenced in-house on an Illumina MiSeq and processed with MiXCR. Every recipient was given anti-thymocyte globulin induction, followed by 3 to 4 years of maintenance tacrolimus and steroids. Of the roughly 24 intestinal transplant recipients enrolled in the cohort, one of whom was a retransplant, 3 patients without pretransplant specimens were excluded. Donor T cell macrochimerism was defined as a peak of at least 4% donor T cells among recipient peripheral blood mononuclear cells. After intestinal transplantation, graft-versus-host and host-versus-graft alloreactive T cell clones in the graft, circulation and bone marrow were tracked using bulk TCR-beta CDR3 sequencing. To identify alloreactive clones, pre-transplant mixed lymphocyte reaction products were sequenced and compared with unstimulated pre-transplant donor and recipient T cells. What the research found in general, with its limitations: Patients with donor T cell macrochimerism had high GvH to HvG T cell clonal ratios in their allografts. Conclusions were limited by the relatively low number and heterogeneity of intestinal transplant patients. Early after transplant, peak levels of circulating GvH clones were found to be associated with declines in HvG clones. GvH clones were found in recipient bone marrow, and some of the GvH clones appeared earlier in ileal mucosa or blood, which is consistent with an intestinal mucosal origin.

The library was built by means of the immunoSEQ multiplex PCR assay. For most patients, genomic DNA was subjected to high-throughput TCR-beta CDR3 sequencing by Adaptive Biotechnologies. Processing in the source paper ran as follows. Adaptive's ImmunoSEQ software supplied the TCR sequencing data for roughly 17 patients, while MiXCR and VDJtools were used to process three other patients. Because the origin of CDR3 nucleotide sequences shared between donor and recipient could not be assigned, those sequences were removed. To count as alloreactive, a clone needed at least 2-fold expansion over unstimulated cells and a minimum CFSE-low frequency of 0.002% (template counts) or 0.001% (read counts). A clone was considered mappable if detected in the sequenced pre-transplant spleen, lymph node, or MLR CFSE-low populations of the donor or recipient. Cumulative frequency of alloreactive clones was calculated as a percentage of all sequences weighted by copy number. As stored in TCRdb, this immuneACCESS dataset retains in-frame rearrangements with V and J assigned. A fraction of the clones does not appear; measured against another copy, unresolved V genes explain less than half of the discrepancy, and the remainder lacks a known reason. V and J calls plus clone size are reproduced from that table; the DNA served to infer D and trimming. For this sample the table gives about 15,000 clones, of which 70% to 85% were detected only once. The ten largest clones take up approximately 3.5% of the sample.

To isolate intraepithelial and lamina propria lymphocytes from graft specimens, dithiothreitol, EDTA incubations and collagenase D digestion were used. Bulk TCR-beta sequencing was performed on serial intestinal graft biopsy specimens collected as late as 600 days after transplant. Comments on this clone: Its antigen target is currently unknown. No much larger clonotype is one base removed from it; base qualities were not supplied.

The sequence was collected from a human patient who received an intestinal transplant, so some T cells may come from the graft donor. This specimen was ileum tissue, taken 14 days after transplant.

The sequenced DNA: TGTGCCAGCAGTGATCGCGGGGAGGGGACCCAGTACTTC. This translates into CASSDRGEGTQYF. The rearrangement joined TRBV6-6 to TRBJ2-5; 7 central nucleotides agree with TRBD2. From a lookup of the germline V gene (reference sequence), CDR1 and CDR2 are MNHNY and SVGAGI. From cysteine to phenylalanine, the CDR3 is 13 amino acids long. Solely the CDR3 DNA is kept, with 39 bases framed from the first base. V lost 5 bases and J lost 7 bases, and the count of bases not matched to a germline gene is 7.